This entry concerns a single TCR beta chain. These data originate in a study of glioma-infiltrating T cells after dendritic cell vaccination. Study context: The vaccine used monocyte-derived dendritic cells pulsed overnight with autologous tumor lysate.

This sample's time point: after dendritic cell vaccination, including at tumor progression/relapse. Germline V gene data show CDR1 as SGHNT and CDR2 as YYREEE (reference sequence). The CDR3 spans 15 residues. The junction had 4 bases not matched to a gene; V was cut back by 0 bases and J by 5 bases. Using immunoSEQ multiplex PCR, the repertoire was profiled, and TCRdb retains in-frame clones only, with some absent. The sample lists fewer than 85,000 clones, roughly 91% occurring once. The sequence derives from a human donor with glioblastoma. The starting material was blood, obtained after dendritic cell vaccination. The rearrangement joins TRBV5-4 to TRBJ2-3; 9 bases are a match to TRBD2. The CDR3 DNA sequence: TGTGCCAGCAGCTTGGCTAGCGGGAATCTAGATACGCAGTATTTT. Its protein is CASSLASGNLDTQYF.